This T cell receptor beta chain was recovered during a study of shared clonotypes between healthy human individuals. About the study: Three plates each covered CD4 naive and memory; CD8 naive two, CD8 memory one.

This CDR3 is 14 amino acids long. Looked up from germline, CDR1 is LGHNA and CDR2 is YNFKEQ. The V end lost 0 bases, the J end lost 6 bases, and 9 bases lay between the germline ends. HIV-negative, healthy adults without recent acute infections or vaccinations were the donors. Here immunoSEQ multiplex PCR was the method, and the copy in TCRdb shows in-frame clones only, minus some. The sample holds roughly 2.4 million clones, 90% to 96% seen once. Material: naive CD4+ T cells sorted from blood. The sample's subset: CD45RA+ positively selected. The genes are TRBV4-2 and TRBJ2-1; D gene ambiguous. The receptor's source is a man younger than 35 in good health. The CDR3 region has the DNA TGTGCCAGCAGCCAAGATGTAGCAGTCAATGAGCAGTTCTTC. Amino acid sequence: CASSQDVAVNEQFF.